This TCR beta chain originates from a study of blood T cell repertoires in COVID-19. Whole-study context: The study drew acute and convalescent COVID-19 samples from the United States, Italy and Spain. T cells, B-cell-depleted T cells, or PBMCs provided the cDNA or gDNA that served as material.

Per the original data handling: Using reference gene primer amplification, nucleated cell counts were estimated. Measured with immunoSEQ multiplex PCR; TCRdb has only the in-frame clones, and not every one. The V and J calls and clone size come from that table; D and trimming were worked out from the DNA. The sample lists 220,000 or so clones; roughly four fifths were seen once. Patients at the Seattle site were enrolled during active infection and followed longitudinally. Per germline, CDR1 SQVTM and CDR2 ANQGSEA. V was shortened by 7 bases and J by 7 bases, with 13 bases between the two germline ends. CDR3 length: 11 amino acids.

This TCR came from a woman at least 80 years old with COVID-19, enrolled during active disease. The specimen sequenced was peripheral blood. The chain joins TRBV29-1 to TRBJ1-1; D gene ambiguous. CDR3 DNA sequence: TGCAGCGGAGGGATAGACCGTGAAGCTTTCTTT. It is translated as CSGGIDREAFF.